This section outlines one T cell receptor beta chain sequence together with its context. This entry is derived from a study of blood T cell repertoires in COVID-19. The data were produced by immunoSEQ multiplex PCR, yet TCRdb's version contains in-frame clones alone and is incomplete. The sample has approximately 220,000 clones, about 85% seen once; the top ten hold approximately 0.7%. The CDR3 is 12 amino acids. The germline gives CDR1 LNHDA, CDR2 SQIVND (reference sequence). The ends were cut back, 5 bases at V and 7 bases at J, with 10 bases in the middle. The TCR originated in a man aged 40-49 years with acute or convalescent COVID-19. Sequenced input: peripheral blood. This chain links TRBV19 with TRBJ2-3; D is undetermined. Here the CDR3 DNA reads TGTGCCAGTAGTCAACTCACCCATACGCAGTATTTT. This codes for CASSQLTHTQYF.